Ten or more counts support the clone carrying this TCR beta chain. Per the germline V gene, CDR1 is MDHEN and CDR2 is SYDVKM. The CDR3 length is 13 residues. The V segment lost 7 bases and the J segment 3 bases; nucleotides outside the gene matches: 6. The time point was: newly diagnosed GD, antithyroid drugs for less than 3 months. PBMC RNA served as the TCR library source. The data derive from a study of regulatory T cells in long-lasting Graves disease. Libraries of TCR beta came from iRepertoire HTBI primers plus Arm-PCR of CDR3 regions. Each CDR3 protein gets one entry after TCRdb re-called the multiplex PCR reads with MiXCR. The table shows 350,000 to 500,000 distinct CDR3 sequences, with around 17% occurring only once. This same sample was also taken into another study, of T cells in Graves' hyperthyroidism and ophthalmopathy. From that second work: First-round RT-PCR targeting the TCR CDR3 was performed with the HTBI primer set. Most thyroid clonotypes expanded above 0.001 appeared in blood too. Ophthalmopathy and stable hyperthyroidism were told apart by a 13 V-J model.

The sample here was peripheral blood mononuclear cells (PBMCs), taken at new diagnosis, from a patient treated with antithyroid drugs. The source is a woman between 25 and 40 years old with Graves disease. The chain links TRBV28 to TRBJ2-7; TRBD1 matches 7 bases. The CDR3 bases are TGTGCCAGCAAACAGGGGCCCCTCTACGAGCAGTACTTC. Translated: CASKQGPLYEQYF.